The 15 T cell receptor beta chains reported below all come from one sample, sequenced in a study of identical twins (dated by TCRdb to between 2015 and 2016). The method behind the library was 5' RACE. These reads were obtained on an Illumina HiSeq 2000. TCRdb cleaned the public reads at Q25 with fastp, built clones with MiXCR and kept in-frame beta chains. Entries that share a CDR3 protein sequence are merged under the most common genes and DNA. For this sample the table gives 210,000 or so distinct CDR3 sequences, of which 6% to 9% were detected only once. The ten largest account for around 1.8% of the sample. Another study also made use of these data, one on yellow fever vaccine responses in identical twins.

The sample was memory (CD45RO+) T cells sorted from blood. The intended sense of this specimen's cell subset or site label: CD45RO+ enriched T cells. The receptors were gathered from a woman between 18 and 29 years old in good health.

This clonotype was picked up many times. The chain combines TRBV20-1 with TRBJ2-7; 10 bases match TRBD1. Germline CDR1 is DFQATT and CDR2 is SNEGSKA (reference sequence). The CDR3 runs 13 residues. With V trimmed by 5 bases and J by 6 bases, 7 bases remained unmatched. The CDR3 here is CSAGTGEVGEQYF. The CDR3, as DNA: TGCAGTGCTGGGACAGGGGAAGTAGGCGAGCAGTACTTC.

The sample holds a few counts of this clonotype. The J gene is TRBJ2-5, the V gene TRBV6-1; D uncertain. Germline loops: CDR1 MNHNS, CDR2 SASEGT. V shed 6 bases and J shed 1 base, with 12 bases lying between them. This CDR3 is 14 amino acids long. DNA for the CDR3: TGTGCCAGCAGGCCCAGCCAGATCCAAGAGACCCAGTACTTC. Encoded protein: CASRPSQIQETQYF.

In this sample, this clonotype turned up many times. The V and J genes are TRBV7-2 and TRBJ1-5; D unclear. The CDR3 totals 14 residues. V was trimmed by 5 bases and J by 2 bases, leaving 10 bases between them. CDR1 is SGHTA, CDR2 FQGNSA, per germline. CDR3 sequence: CASSTPAGNQPQHF. The CDR3 DNA reads as TGTGCCAGCAGCACCCCTGCGGGCAATCAGCCCCAGCATTTT.

This clonotype was counted between two and nine times. This chain uses TRBV7-2 with TRBJ1-3; TRBD1 matches 7 bases. The CDR3 loop spans 17 amino acids. The germline gives CDR1 SGHTA, CDR2 FQGNSA. Losses at the gene ends were 6 bases for V and 0 bases for J; bases not matched to a gene: 11. The DNA of the CDR3 is TGTGCCAGCAGTTCGGTGACAGGGACTTACTCTGGAAACACCATATATTTT. This encodes CASSSVTGTYSGNTIYF.

The rearrangement joins TRBV7-9 to TRBJ1-5; 10 positions agree with TRBD1. This CDR3 region has 15 residues. With 4 bases clipped from V and 7 bases from J, the junction kept 7 bases outside the gene matches. Germline V gene sequence: CDR1 SEHNR, CDR2 FQNEAQ (reference sequence). CDR3 sequence (DNA): TGTGCCAGCAGCTCGGAGGGACAGGGGAGACAGCCCCAGCATTTT. Protein: CASSSEGQGRQPQHF.

This clonotype was seen a few times. V is TRBV12-3 or TRBV12-4 and J is TRBJ1-5; D possibly corresponds to TRBD1 (5 bases). This CDR3 has 16 amino acids. Trimming left V 0 bases short and J 8 bases short, with 17 bases between. The CDR3 here is CASSLADTGIKEPQHF. For the CDR3, the DNA is TGTGCCAGCAGTTTAGCGGACACGGGCATTAAGGAGCCCCAGCATTTT.

This clonotype has a handful of counts. This sequence joins TRBV28 and TRBJ1-1, with D uncertain. Germline-derived CDR1 and CDR2 are MDHEN and SYDVKM. The V gene lost 2 bases and the J gene lost 2 bases, with 9 bases spanning the gap. This CDR3 spans 14 amino acids. The CDR3 DNA sequence: TGTGCCAGCAGTTTAGTACAGCTTAACACTGAAGCTTTCTTT. Encoded protein: CASSLVQLNTEAFF.

The chain is built from TRBV7-9 and TRBJ1-2; perhaps TRBD1 as D (5 bases). The CDR3 runs to 14 residues. Trimming pared 1 base from V and 2 bases from J, leaving 8 bases between. CDR1 is SEHNR, CDR2 FQNEAQ, per germline (reference sequence). DNA for the CDR3: TGTGCCAGCAGCTTAGAGTCAGGGAACTATGGCTACACCTTC. This encodes CASSLESGNYGYTF.

The genes are TRBV6-2 or TRBV6-3 and TRBJ1-5; D uncertain. The CDR3 is 14 amino acids. Germline V gene lookup returns CDR1 MNHEY and CDR2 SVGEGT. V shed 0 bases and J shed 6 bases, with 9 bases lying between them. The chain's CDR3 is CASSYSAEGQPQHF. CDR3 nucleotide sequence: TGTGCCAGCAGTTACTCGGCTGAGGGTCAGCCCCAGCATTTT.

This clonotype was recorded many times. The V call is TRBV12-3 or TRBV12-4, the J call TRBJ1-6; TRBD1 matches at 7 bases. With 3 bases clipped from V and 6 bases from J, the junction kept 5 bases outside the gene matches. The CDR3 loop spans 15 amino acids. The CDR3 DNA reads as TGTGCCAGCAGTTTCGACAGGGTAACTAATTCACCCCTCCACTTT. It encodes CASSFDRVTNSPLHF.

This clonotype was observed many times. The chain combines TRBV7-2 with TRBJ2-1, with D tentatively TRBD1 (6 bases). CDR3 length equals 17 residues. The germline gives CDR1 SGHTA, CDR2 FQGNSA. V lost 1 base, J lost 4 bases, and 17 bases lay in between. CDR3 DNA: TGTGCCAGCAGCTTAGTCTCAGGGGTTGCAATATACAATGAGCAGTTCTTC. It yields the protein CASSLVSGVAIYNEQFF.

This clonotype has a count of ten or more. The genes are TRBV29-1 and TRBJ2-1; 13 nucleotides line up with TRBD2. Germline loops: CDR1 SQVTM, CDR2 ANQGSEA. V trimming: 1 base; J trimming: 4 bases; junction bases outside the gene matches: 4. This CDR3 is 16 amino acids long. The DNA for the CDR3 is TGCAGCGTTGAAGCCTCGGGACTAGCGGGATACAATGAGCAGTTCTTC. Encoded protein: CSVEASGLAGYNEQFF.

The rearrangement joins TRBV10-3 to TRBJ1-5, with TRBD1 identical over 7 bases. This CDR3 spans 17 amino acids. V was pared by 10 bases and J by 1 base, with 16 bases of the junction left unmatched. From germline, CDR1 is ENHRY and CDR2 SYGVKD. Written as DNA, the CDR3 is TGTGCCACCCAAGGGGGCAGGGGGAGAGAAAGCAATCAGCCCCAGCATTTT. It yields the protein CATQGGRGRESNQPQHF.

This clonotype turned up a few times. This CDR3 reads CASFMGGGKNIQYF. The CDR3 DNA sequence: TGTGCCAGCTTCATGGGGGGTGGCAAAAACATTCAGTACTTC. V gene TRBV5-6 combines with J gene TRBJ2-4; a possible D gene is TRBD2 (6 bases). The CDR3 covers 14 residues. Per germline, CDR1 SGHDT and CDR2 YYEEEE. V lost 7 bases, J lost 3 bases, and 14 bases lay in between. The full variable domain, rest sourced from reference TRBV5-6 and TRBJ2-4, is DAGVTQSPTHLIKTRGQQVTLRCSPKSGHDTVSWYQQALGQGPQFIFQYYEEEERQRGNFPDRFSGHQFPNYSSELNVNALLLGDSALYLCASFMGGGKNIQYFGAGTRLSVL.

At least ten counts were recorded for this clonotype. The J gene is TRBJ2-5, the V gene TRBV5-1, with 10 bases identical to TRBD1. Per germline, CDR1 SGHRS and CDR2 YFSETQ. V lost 3 bases, J lost 5 bases, and 10 bases stayed unmatched. This CDR3 has 16 residues. The CDR3, as DNA: TGCGCCAGCAGCTCAAATGGACAGGGGGGGGGTGAGACCCAGTACTTC. It encodes CASSSNGQGGGETQYF.